The text below deals with one TCR beta chain. This clonotype was found a few times. Its binding antigen is unknown. Nothing much larger sits one base from this clone, and base qualities are not available. Instrument on record: Illumina HiSeq 1500. The public sequencing data were trimmed at Q25 with fastp and processed into clonotypes with MiXCR by TCRdb, which kept only in-frame beta chains. Every distinct CDR3 protein forms one entry, paired with its most common genes and DNA. The sample table holds under 130,000 distinct CDR3 sequences, of which less than 55% were seen once. About two thirds of the sample goes to the ten largest clones. Read against the paper, the sample's treatment or condition label means: in vitro stimulation with specific CMV peptide epitopes to enrich CMV-specific T cells. The data stem from a study of T cell repertoires in cytomegalovirus infection (dated by TCRdb to about 2019). The study in broad terms: Alongside well-studied HLA-B-restricted epitopes, the peptide stimulations were aimed at recently identified HLA-C-restricted CMV epitopes, whose presentation resists viral immunomodulation. Donor HLA type was relevant to the analysis, as public TCR beta signatures indicated carriage of CMV infection together with the matching HLA type. Paper-wide results and their limitations: In the ex vivo response, HLA-C-restricted CMV-specific TCR beta clonotypes were dominant, and in two of eight donors the single most frequent clonotype came from this HLA-C-restricted group. In both this cohort and an independent cohort of over 350 donors, the cumulative frequency of public TCR beta family members distinguished carriers of CMV infection plus the relevant HLA type.

The germline V gene (reference sequence) provides CDR1 LNHDA and CDR2 SQIVND. Spanning cysteine to phenylalanine, the CDR3 consists of 14 amino acids. CDR3 DNA is the only sequence kept; it has 42 bases, read in frame from the first base. V and J lose 5 bases and 0 bases, and a span of 10 bases separates them. This specimen consisted of CD8+ T cells from cultured PBMCs, obtained from culture after CMV antigen stimulation. The rearranged segments are TRBV19 and TRBJ1-1; no D gene is confidently identified. The sequence was collected from a human donor in good health (CMV status not recorded). Some clones in this sample may be carry-over from other donors' samples. The nucleotide sequence is TGTGCCAGTAGTCTTATCGTGGTGAACACTGAAGCTTTCTTT. Translated, it gives CASSLIVVNTEAFF.